Listed below are T cell receptor beta chains from one sample, sequenced in a study of shared clonotypes between healthy human individuals. Assay: immunoSEQ multiplex PCR; the TCRdb copy retains only in-frame clones and omits some. This sample has roughly 2,000,000 clones, with approximately 94% found just once. Sequencing was carried out using naive CD8+ T cells sorted from blood. These receptor sequences come from a man between 18 and 35 years old in good health. CDR3s include the opening cysteine and the closing phenylalanine or tryptophan. A D gene is named only where the DNA matches it firmly. Some rows mark clone size as missing; the rest say once, few, many or name a class of expanded clone.

NA,TRBV28,NA,TRBJ2-7,TGTGCCAGCAGTTTAGTGGGTACCTCCTACGAGCAGTACTTC,CASSLVGTSYEQYF
NA,TRBV5-6,NA,TRBJ2-7,TGTGCCAGCAGCTTTTCCGACTCCTACGAGCAGTACTTC,CASSFSDSYEQYF
NA,TRBV29-1,NA,TRBJ1-2,TGCAGCGTACAGGGACTGGGCTATGGCTACACCTTC,CSVQGLGYGYTF
TRBD1,TRBV5-3,NA,TRBJ2-7,TGTGCCAGAAGCTCCCGATTGAGGGACAGCCGAACTCAGGAGCAGTACTTC,CARSSRLRDSRTQEQYF
NA,TRBV6-6,few,TRBJ1-4,TGTGCCACGACGGAGAATGAAAAACTGTTTTTT,CATTENEKLFF
NA,TRBV27,NA,TRBJ2-7,TGTGCCAGCAGTTTATACCTCGGCTGCCACGAGCAGTACTTC,CASSLYLGCHEQYF
NA,TRBV27,NA,TRBJ2-7,TGTGCCAGTACGCAGGGACCGGACTACGAGCAGTACTTC,CASTQGPDYEQYF
NA,TRBV7-9,NA,TRBJ1-2,TGTGCCAGCAGCCTGCCCACAGCCTCTAACTATGGCTACACCTTC,CASSLPTASNYGYTF
NA,TRBV5-6,NA,TRBJ1-1,TGTGCCAGCAGCCTAATTGCCCACACTGAAGCTTTCTTT,CASSLIAHTEAFF
NA,TRBV15,NA,TRBJ1-2,TGTGCCACCAGCAGGGGTAACTATGGCTACACCTTC,CATSRGNYGYTF
NA,TRBV29-1,NA,TRBJ2-2,TGCAGCGTTGAGACCGTGGGGCGCGCCGGGGAGCTGTTTTTT,CSVETVGRAGELFF
NA,TRBV19,NA,TRBJ2-1,TGTGCCAGTAGTATAGCAACGGGTCCTACAAATGAGCAGTTCTTC,CASSIATGPTNEQFF
NA,TRBV6-1,NA,TRBJ1-1,TGTGCCAGCAGTGACTTGGGGAACACTGAAGCTTTCTTT,CASSDLGNTEAFF
NA,TRBV13,NA,TRBJ2-7,TGTGCCAGCAGCCCGGGACTCCCTCACTACGAGCAGTACTTC,CASSPGLPHYEQYF
TRBD1,TRBV13,NA,TRBJ2-2,TGTGCCAGCAGCCAAACCGGACAGGGCCCCCTCTTCACCGGGGAGCTGTTTTTT,CASSQTGQGPLFTGELFF
NA,TRBV6-5,NA,TRBJ1-1,TGTGCCAGCAGGGCTTTGACAGAAGCTTTCTTT,CASRALTEAFF
NA,TRBV28,NA,TRBJ1-5,TGTGCCAGCAGATTCGGGGGGCTAAGCAATCAGCCCCAGCATTTT,CASRFGGLSNQPQHF
NA,TRBV18,NA,TRBJ2-7,TGTGCCAGCTCACCAGCGACTTTGACCTACGAGCAGTACTTC,CASSPATLTYEQYF
TRBD1,TRBV5-6,NA,TRBJ2-7,TGTGCCAGCAATCAACAGGGGGTCGGCTACGAGCAGTACTTC,CASNQQGVGYEQYF
TRBD1,TRBV5-6,once,TRBJ1-1,TGTGCCAGCAGCTCGGGACAGATGAACACTGAAGCTTTCTTT,CASSSGQMNTEAFF
TRBD1,TRBV6-5,NA,TRBJ2-7,TGTGCCAGCAGTTACTCGTCGGGACAGAGGTCCTACGAGCAGTACTTC,CASSYSSGQRSYEQYF
NA,TRBV11-1,NA,TRBJ1-2,TGTGCCAGCAGCTCGACGGACGGAAACTATGGCTACACCTTC,CASSSTDGNYGYTF
TRBD1,TRBV5-1,NA,TRBJ1-1,TGCGCCAGCAGCTTCTTACGGACCGGGACAGGGATGGATGGCACTGAAGCTTTCTTT,CASSFLRTGTGMDGTEAFF
NA,TRBV5-6,NA,TRBJ1-2,TGTGCCAGCAGCTTGTCAGGGAACTATGGCTACACCTTC,CASSLSGNYGYTF